The entry below gives a single TCR beta chain sequence along with its context. Its antigen is still unknown. The data were obtained in a study of T cells after yellow fever vaccination. TCRdb re-analysed the 5' RACE reads in MiXCR, keeping a single row per CDR3 protein. Among around 250,000 distinct CDR3 sequences listed, about 5.2% were seen once. The V and J ends lost 1 base and 5 bases respectively, with 15 bases between them. Per germline, CDR1 DFQATT and CDR2 SNEGSKA (reference sequence). CDR3 length: 15 residues. Study results and caveats: The secondary response peaked faster, at day 5 versus 15, but was weaker.

This receptor was identified in a man between 18 and 35 years old who received the YFV17D yellow fever vaccine. The sequenced sample was CD4+ T cells sorted from PBMCs, obtained on the day of the yellow fever booster vaccination. The V and J genes are TRBV20-1 and TRBJ2-4; TRBD1 is a possible D gene (5 bases). CDR3 nucleotides: TGCAGTGCTAGAGGGGGCCGAGACGGGCAAAACATTCAGTACTTC. Translated, it gives CSARGGRDGQNIQYF.